These 17 T cell receptor beta chains share one sample of origin, sequenced in a study of cytomegalovirus exposure and HLA in healthy donors. PCR primers comprised 60 Vbeta and 13 Jbeta primers. The table came from immunoSEQ multiplex PCR; TCRdb's copy has only in-frame clones and leaves some out. Of 150,000 to 170,000 clones in the sample, 80% were seen once. Sequenced material: PBMCs. These receptor sequences come from a woman in her forties in good health and CMV-seropositive.

The V gene is TRBV7-9, the J gene TRBJ1-1; D might be TRBD1 (5 bases). Germline assignment: CDR1 SEHNR and CDR2 FQNEAQ (reference sequence). The germline V and J ends were trimmed by 0 bases and 2 bases, with 7 bases remaining between them. CDR3 length: 14 residues. This CDR3 is CASSLAGPNTEAFF. For the CDR3, the DNA is TGTGCCAGCAGCTTAGCGGGGCCCAACACTGAAGCTTTCTTT.

The rearrangement links TRBV11-2 to TRBJ1-1; TRBD1 might be the D (6 bases). V lost 4 bases and J lost 0, with 9 bases in between. Looked up from germline, CDR1 is SGHAT and CDR2 is FQNNGV. This CDR3 region has 14 residues. The DNA for the CDR3 is TGTGCCAGCAGCTCGACAGGACTGAACACTGAAGCTTTCTTT. Translated: CASSSTGLNTEAFF. Looking up the rest from reference TRBV11-2 and TRBJ1-1 gives the full variable domain: EAGVAQSPRYKIIEKRQSVAFWCNPISGHATLYWYQQILGQGPKLLIQFQNNGVVDDSQLPKDRFSAERLKGVDSTLKIQPAKLEDSAVYLCASSSTGLNTEAFFGQGTRLTVV.

The chain recombines TRBV15 with TRBJ1-1; TRBD1 matches at 8 bases. CDR3 length: 19 residues. Losses at the gene ends were 1 base for V and 0 bases for J; bases not matched to a gene: 13. Germline CDR1 and CDR2: LNHNV and YYDKDF (reference sequence). In nucleotides, the CDR3 is TGTGCCACCAGCAGAGTTGAAGGGTGGACAGGGCTCATGAACACTGAAGCTTTCTTT. It specifies CATSRVEGWTGLMNTEAFF.

The chain joins TRBV19 to TRBJ2-7; weak D call: TRBD1 (6 bases). The germline V and J ends were trimmed by 6 bases and 4 bases, with 16 bases remaining between them. CDR3 length: 14 residues. Germline assignment: CDR1 LNHDA and CDR2 SQIVND (reference sequence). The CDR3 DNA reads as TGTGCCAGTAGGAGGACAGCAACATCTTACGAGCAGTACTTC. It codes for CASRRTATSYEQYF.

The rearrangement joins TRBV2 to TRBJ2-1, with 9 bases lining up with TRBD2. The V gene's germline CDR1 is SNHLY and CDR2 FYNNEI. The V gene end was trimmed by 9 bases and the J gene end by 7 bases; junction bases not matched to a gene: 16. This CDR3 is 16 amino acids long. The chain's CDR3 is CASRQPGLATKNEQFF. The CDR3 nucleotides read TGTGCCAGTCGACAACCTGGACTAGCGACAAAGAATGAGCAGTTCTTC. Based on the CDR3 plus reference TRBV2 and TRBJ2-1, the full variable domain is EPEVTQTPSHQVTQMGQEVILRCVPISNHLYFYWYRQILGQKVEFLVSFYNNEISEKSEIFDDQFSVERPDGSNFTLKIRSTKLEDSAMYFCASRQPGLATKNEQFFGPGTRLTVL.

The chain couples TRBV12-5 to TRBJ1-2; tentatively, D is TRBD1 (5 bases). With 0 bases removed from V and 2 bases from J, the gap between germline ends came to 10 bases. The CDR3 length is 15 residues. Germline CDR1 is LGHNT and CDR2 is FRNRAP. Here the CDR3 reads CASGLVTGPNYGYTF. CDR3 nucleotides: TGTGCTAGTGGTTTGGTAACAGGCCCGAACTATGGCTACACCTTC. The full variable domain, rest sourced from reference TRBV12-5 and TRBJ1-2, is DARVTQTPRHKVTEMGQEVTMRCQPILGHNTVFWYRQTMMQGLELLAYFRNRAPLDDSGMPKDRFSAEMPDATLATLKIQPSEPRDSAVYFCASGLVTGPNYGYTFGSGTRLTVV.

This chain links TRBV6-5 with TRBJ2-5; D is undetermined. V lost 6 bases and J lost 3, with 8 bases in between. Germline V gene lookup returns CDR1 MNHEY and CDR2 SVGAGI. This CDR3 has 12 amino acids. CDR3 nucleotide sequence: TGTGCCAGCAGCAACTCCAAAGAGACCCAGTACTTC. This gives the protein CASSNSKETQYF.

This clone was seen more than once but under ten times. The chain uses TRBV10-3 and TRBJ1-1, with D tentatively TRBD1 (5 bases). The CDR3 runs to 13 residues. Germline CDR1 ENHRY, CDR2 SYGVKD. Between the trimmed V and J ends, which lost 8 bases and 0 bases, there was a span of 10 bases. The CDR3 region is CAIGRQMNTEAFF. The CDR3 nucleotides read TGTGCCATCGGAAGACAGATGAACACTGAAGCTTTCTTT.

This rearrangement joins TRBV4-2 to TRBJ2-5, with 7 bases identical to TRBD2. The V segment lost 0 bases and the J segment 5 bases; nucleotides outside the gene matches: 6. The CDR3 is 15 residues long. CDR1 and CDR2 (germline): LGHNA, YNFKEQ. The CDR3 is CASSQDAGVRETQYF. The CDR3 DNA reads TGTGCCAGCAGCCAAGATGCGGGAGTTAGGGAGACCCAGTACTTC.

V and J are TRBV7-9 and TRBJ2-6, with D possibly matching TRBD1 (6 bases). Germline CDR1 is SEHNR and CDR2 is FQNEAQ (reference sequence). This CDR3 spans 14 amino acids. The V end lost 6 bases, the J end lost 7 bases, and 13 bases lay between the germline ends. Here the CDR3 reads CASSFSGVANVLTF. Written as DNA, the CDR3 is TGTGCCAGCAGTTTTTCAGGGGTTGCCAACGTCCTGACTTTC. Supplemented by reference TRBV7-9 and TRBJ2-6, the full variable domain reads DTGVSQNPRHKITKRGQNVTFRCDPISEHNRLYWYRQTLGQGPEFLTYFQNEAQLEKSRLLSDRFSAERPKGSFSTLEIQRTEQGDSAMYLCASSFSGVANVLTFGAGSRLTVL.

The J gene is TRBJ1-2, the V gene TRBV7-8; TRBD1 matches 11 bases. Germline V gene lookup returns CDR1 SGHVS and CDR2 FQNEAQ. CDR3 length equals 16 residues. With V trimmed by 2 bases and J by 5 bases, 7 bases remained unmatched. As DNA, the CDR3 is TGTGCCAGCAGCTTAAAATGGACAGGGGGCTTTTATGGCTACACCTTC. It is translated as CASSLKWTGGFYGYTF.

The chain links TRBV2 to TRBJ1-3; no definite D call. The ends were cut back, 7 bases at V and 4 bases at J, with 11 bases in the middle. Germline CDR1 reads SNHLY; CDR2 reads FYNNEI. The CDR3 runs 13 residues. CDR3 amino acids: CASTRGNGNTIYF. The CDR3 coding sequence is TGTGCCAGCACACGAGGGAACGGAAACACCATATATTTT.

This clone was seen once. This rearrangement joins TRBV10-1 to TRBJ1-5, with 9 positions matching TRBD1. After removal of 8 bases from V and 6 bases from J, the junction contained 11 bases not matched to a gene. From germline, CDR1 is WNHNN and CDR2 SYGVQD (reference sequence). The CDR3 runs to 15 residues. CDR3 sequence (DNA): TGCGCCAGCCCAGGGACAGGGAGGGAGGCTCAGCCCCAGCATTTT. Its protein is CASPGTGREAQPQHF.

V usage is TRBV10-1 and J usage is TRBJ1-1; unclear D gene. CDR1 is WNHNN, CDR2 SYGVQD, per germline (reference sequence). The CDR3 covers 13 residues. V lost 3 bases and J 3 bases, leaving 8 bases between the germline ends. Here the CDR3 DNA reads TGCGCCAGCAGTGAAGAGAGGCACACTGAAGCTTTCTTT. Translated: CASSEERHTEAFF.

This clone showed up just once. This chain joins TRBV28 and TRBJ2-3; TRBD1 matches at 9 bases. The J segment lost 7 bases and the V segment lost 6 bases, leaving 17 bases of the junction unmatched. The germline V gene encodes CDR1 MDHEN and CDR2 SYDVKM. This CDR3 contains 17 residues. The CDR3 sequence is CASRPNLDRGLLHTQYF. Written as DNA, the CDR3 is TGTGCCAGCAGGCCTAATCTGGACAGGGGCCTCCTACATACGCAGTATTTT.

The chain links TRBV20-1 to TRBJ2-5, with 7 bases that match TRBD2. The CDR3 has 11 residues. Germline trimming cut 6 bases from V and 3 bases from J; bases unmatched to any gene: 1. Germline V gives CDR1 DFQATT, CDR2 SNEGSKA (reference sequence). This chain's CDR3 is CSATSEETQYF. CDR3 coding DNA: TGCAGTGCCACTAGCGAAGAGACCCAGTACTTC.

V usage is TRBV9 and J usage is TRBJ1-5, with D tentatively TRBD1 (5 bases). Germline CDR1 is SGDLS and CDR2 is YYNGEE. Trimming stripped 2 bases from V and 8 bases from J, with 11 bases between. The CDR3 runs to 13 residues. The CDR3 coding sequence is TGTGCCAGCAGCGTCGGGGGAGTGGAGCCCCAGCATTTT. Translated, it gives CASSVGGVEPQHF.